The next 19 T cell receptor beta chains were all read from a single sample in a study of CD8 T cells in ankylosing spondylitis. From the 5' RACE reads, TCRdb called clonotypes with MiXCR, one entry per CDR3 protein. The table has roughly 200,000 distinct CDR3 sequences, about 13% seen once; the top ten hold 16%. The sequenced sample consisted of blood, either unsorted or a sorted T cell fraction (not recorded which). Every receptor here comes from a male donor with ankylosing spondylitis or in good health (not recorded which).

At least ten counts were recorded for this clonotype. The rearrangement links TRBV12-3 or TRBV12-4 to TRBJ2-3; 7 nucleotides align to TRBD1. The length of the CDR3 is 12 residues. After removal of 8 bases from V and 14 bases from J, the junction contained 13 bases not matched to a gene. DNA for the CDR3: TGTGCCAGCGGCCTAGGGGGCAGAAAAGCGTATTTT. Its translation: CASGLGGRKAYF.

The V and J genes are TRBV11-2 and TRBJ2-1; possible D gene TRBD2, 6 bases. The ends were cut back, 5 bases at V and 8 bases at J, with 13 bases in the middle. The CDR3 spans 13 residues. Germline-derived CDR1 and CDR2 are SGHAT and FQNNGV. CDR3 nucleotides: TGTGCCAGCAGCCGGAATTGGGGGGATGAGCAGTTCTTC. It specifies CASSRNWGDEQFF.

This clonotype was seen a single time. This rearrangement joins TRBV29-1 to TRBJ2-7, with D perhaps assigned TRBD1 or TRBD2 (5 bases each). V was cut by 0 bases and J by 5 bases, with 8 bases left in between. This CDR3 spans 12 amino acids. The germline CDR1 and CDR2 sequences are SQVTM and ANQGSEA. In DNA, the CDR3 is TGCAGCGTTGAAGAATGGGGGAACGAGCAGTACTTC. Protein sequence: CSVEEWGNEQYF.

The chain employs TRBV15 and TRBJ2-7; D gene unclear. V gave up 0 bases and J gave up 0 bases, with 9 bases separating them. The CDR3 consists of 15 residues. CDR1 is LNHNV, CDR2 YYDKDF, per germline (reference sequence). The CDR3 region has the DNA TGTGCCACCAGCAGAGAGCCGGCCTCCTCCTACGAGCAGTACTTC. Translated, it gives CATSREPASSYEQYF.

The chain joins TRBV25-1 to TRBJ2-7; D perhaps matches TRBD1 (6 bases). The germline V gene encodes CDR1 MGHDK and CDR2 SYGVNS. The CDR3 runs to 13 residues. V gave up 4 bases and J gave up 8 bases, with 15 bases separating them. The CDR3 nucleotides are TGTGCCAGCAGTGGACCTACAGGGTTGCAGCAGTACTTC. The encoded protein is CASSGPTGLQQYF.

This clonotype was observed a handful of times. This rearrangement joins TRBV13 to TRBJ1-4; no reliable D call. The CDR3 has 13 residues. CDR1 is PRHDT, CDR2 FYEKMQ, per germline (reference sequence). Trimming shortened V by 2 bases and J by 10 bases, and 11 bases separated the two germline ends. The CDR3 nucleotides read TGTGCCAGCAGCTTACGGCCCCGAGGAAAACTGTTTTTT. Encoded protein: CASSLRPRGKLFF.

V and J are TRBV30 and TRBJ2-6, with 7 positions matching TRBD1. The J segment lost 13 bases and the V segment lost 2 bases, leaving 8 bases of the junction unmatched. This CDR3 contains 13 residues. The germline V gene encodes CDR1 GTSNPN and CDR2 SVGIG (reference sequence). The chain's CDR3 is CAWSPDRALVLTF. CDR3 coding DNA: TGTGCCTGGAGTCCCGACAGGGCGTTAGTCCTGACTTTC.

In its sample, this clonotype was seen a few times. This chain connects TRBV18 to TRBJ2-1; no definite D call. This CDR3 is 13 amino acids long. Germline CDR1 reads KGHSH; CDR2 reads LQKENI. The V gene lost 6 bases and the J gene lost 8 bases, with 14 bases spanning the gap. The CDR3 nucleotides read TGTGCCAGCTCCCCCCTGCCCGAGGATGAGCAGTTCTTC. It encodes CASSPLPEDEQFF.

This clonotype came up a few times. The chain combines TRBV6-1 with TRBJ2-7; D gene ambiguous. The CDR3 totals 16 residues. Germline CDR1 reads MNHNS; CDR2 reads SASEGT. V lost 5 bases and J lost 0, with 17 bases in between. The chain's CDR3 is CASSQTETASSYEQYF. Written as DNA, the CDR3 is TGTGCCAGCAGTCAAACAGAGACGGCGAGCTCCTACGAGCAGTACTTC.

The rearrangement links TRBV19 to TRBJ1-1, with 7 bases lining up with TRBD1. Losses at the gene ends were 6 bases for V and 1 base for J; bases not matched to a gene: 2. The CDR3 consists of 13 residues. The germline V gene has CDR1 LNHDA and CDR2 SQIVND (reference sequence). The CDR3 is CASRWTGNTEAFF. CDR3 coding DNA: TGTGCCAGTAGATGGACAGGGAACACTGAAGCTTTCTTT.

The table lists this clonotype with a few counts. DNA of the CDR3: TGCGCCAGCAGCCGAGGGCAAGCGGGGGCTAGCACAGATACGCAGTATTTT. Protein product: CASSRGQAGASTDTQYF. V gene TRBV4-1 combines with J gene TRBJ2-3; TRBD2 aligns across 8 bases. Trimming at V came to 4 bases and at J to 0 bases, leaving 9 bases not matched to a gene. The CDR3 runs 17 residues. In germline, CDR1 is MGHRA, CDR2 YSYEKL.

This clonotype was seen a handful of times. The CDR3: CASSLSPGTPEAFF. The CDR3 bases are TGTGCCAGCAGCCTCTCCCCAGGGACTCCGGAAGCTTTCTTT. J is TRBJ1-1 and V is TRBV4-2; weak D call: TRBD1 (5 bases). Looked up from germline, CDR1 is LGHNA and CDR2 is YNFKEQ. Trimming took 4 bases from V and 8 from J, leaving 17 bases between them. The CDR3 sequence is 14 residues long.

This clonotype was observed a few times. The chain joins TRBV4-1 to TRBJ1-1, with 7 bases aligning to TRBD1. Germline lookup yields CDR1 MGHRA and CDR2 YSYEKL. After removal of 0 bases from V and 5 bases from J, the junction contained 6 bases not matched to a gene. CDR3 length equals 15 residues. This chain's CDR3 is CASSQDRQGNTEAFF. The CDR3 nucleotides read TGCGCCAGCAGCCAAGATCGACAGGGAAATACTGAAGCTTTCTTT.

The CDR3 DNA reads TGTGCCAGCAGAGACTTACTAGCGGTTTTTAGCTCCTACAATGAGCAGTTCTTC. As protein: CASRDLLAVFSSYNEQFF. The J gene is TRBJ2-1, the V gene TRBV11-1; 8 bases align to TRBD2. The CDR3 runs 18 residues. Trimming removed 6 bases from V and 0 bases from J; junction bases left unmatched: 13. CDR1 SGHAT and CDR2 FQDESV come from the germline V gene (reference sequence). Using reference TRBV11-1 and TRBJ2-1 for the parts outside the CDR3, the full variable domain is EAEVAQSPRYKITEKSQAVAFWCDPISGHATLYWYRQILGQGPELLVQFQDESVVDDSQLPKDRFSAERLKGVDSTLKIQPAELGDSAMYLCASRDLLAVFSSYNEQFFGPGTRLTVL.

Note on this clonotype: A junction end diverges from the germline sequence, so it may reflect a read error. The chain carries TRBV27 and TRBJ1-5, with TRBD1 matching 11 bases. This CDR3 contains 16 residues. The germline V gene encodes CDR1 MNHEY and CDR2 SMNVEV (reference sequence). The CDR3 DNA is TGTGCCAGCCGTTTAGGGACAGGGGGGAATAATCAGCCCCAGCATTTT. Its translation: CASRLGTGGNNQPQHF.

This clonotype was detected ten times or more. CDR3 bases: TGTGCCAGCGGAATTAGCGGGGGGGCCCTGTTTTTT. Translated: CASGISGGALFF. This chain connects TRBV27 to TRBJ2-2; TRBD2 agrees at 11 bases. Germline CDR1 MNHEY, CDR2 SMNVEV (reference sequence). The CDR3 sequence is 12 residues long. V dropped 8 bases and J dropped 14; count of bases not matched to a gene: 7.

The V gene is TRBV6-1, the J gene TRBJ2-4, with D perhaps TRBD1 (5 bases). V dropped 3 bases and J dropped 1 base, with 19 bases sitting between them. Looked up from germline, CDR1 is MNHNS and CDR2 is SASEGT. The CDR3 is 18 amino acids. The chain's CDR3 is CASSEGRARVWAKNIQYF. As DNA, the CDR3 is TGTGCCAGCAGTGAGGGCAGGGCTAGGGTTTGGGCCAAAAACATTCAGTACTTC.

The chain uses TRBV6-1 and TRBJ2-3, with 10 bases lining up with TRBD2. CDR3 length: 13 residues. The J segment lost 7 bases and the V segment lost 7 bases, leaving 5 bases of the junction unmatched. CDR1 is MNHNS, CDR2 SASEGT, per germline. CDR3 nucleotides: TGTGCCAGCAAAAGCGGGAGGGGGTATACGCAGTATTTT. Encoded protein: CASKSGRGYTQYF.

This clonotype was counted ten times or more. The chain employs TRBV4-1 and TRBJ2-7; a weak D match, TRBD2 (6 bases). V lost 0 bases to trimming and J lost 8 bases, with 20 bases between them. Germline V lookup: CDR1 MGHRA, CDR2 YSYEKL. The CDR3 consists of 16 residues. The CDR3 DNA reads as TGCGCCAGCAGCCAAGACGGTTTAGCGGACTCCTGGAAGCAGTACTTC. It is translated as CASSQDGLADSWKQYF.